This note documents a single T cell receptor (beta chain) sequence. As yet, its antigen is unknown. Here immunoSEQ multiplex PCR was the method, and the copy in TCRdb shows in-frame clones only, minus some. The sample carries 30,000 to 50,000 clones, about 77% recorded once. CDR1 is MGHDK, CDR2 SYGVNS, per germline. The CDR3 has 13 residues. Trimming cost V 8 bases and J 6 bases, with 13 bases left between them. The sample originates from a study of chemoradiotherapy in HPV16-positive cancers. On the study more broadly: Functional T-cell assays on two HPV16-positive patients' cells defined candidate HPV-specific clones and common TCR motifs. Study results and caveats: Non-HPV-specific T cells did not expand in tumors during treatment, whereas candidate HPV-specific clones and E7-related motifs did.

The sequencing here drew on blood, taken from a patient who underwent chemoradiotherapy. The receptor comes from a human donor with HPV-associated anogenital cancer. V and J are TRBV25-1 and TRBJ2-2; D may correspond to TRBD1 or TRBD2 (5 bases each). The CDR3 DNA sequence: TGTGCCAGCTCCTCCGGGGCGTCCGGGGAGCTGTTTTTT. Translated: CASSSGASGELFF.